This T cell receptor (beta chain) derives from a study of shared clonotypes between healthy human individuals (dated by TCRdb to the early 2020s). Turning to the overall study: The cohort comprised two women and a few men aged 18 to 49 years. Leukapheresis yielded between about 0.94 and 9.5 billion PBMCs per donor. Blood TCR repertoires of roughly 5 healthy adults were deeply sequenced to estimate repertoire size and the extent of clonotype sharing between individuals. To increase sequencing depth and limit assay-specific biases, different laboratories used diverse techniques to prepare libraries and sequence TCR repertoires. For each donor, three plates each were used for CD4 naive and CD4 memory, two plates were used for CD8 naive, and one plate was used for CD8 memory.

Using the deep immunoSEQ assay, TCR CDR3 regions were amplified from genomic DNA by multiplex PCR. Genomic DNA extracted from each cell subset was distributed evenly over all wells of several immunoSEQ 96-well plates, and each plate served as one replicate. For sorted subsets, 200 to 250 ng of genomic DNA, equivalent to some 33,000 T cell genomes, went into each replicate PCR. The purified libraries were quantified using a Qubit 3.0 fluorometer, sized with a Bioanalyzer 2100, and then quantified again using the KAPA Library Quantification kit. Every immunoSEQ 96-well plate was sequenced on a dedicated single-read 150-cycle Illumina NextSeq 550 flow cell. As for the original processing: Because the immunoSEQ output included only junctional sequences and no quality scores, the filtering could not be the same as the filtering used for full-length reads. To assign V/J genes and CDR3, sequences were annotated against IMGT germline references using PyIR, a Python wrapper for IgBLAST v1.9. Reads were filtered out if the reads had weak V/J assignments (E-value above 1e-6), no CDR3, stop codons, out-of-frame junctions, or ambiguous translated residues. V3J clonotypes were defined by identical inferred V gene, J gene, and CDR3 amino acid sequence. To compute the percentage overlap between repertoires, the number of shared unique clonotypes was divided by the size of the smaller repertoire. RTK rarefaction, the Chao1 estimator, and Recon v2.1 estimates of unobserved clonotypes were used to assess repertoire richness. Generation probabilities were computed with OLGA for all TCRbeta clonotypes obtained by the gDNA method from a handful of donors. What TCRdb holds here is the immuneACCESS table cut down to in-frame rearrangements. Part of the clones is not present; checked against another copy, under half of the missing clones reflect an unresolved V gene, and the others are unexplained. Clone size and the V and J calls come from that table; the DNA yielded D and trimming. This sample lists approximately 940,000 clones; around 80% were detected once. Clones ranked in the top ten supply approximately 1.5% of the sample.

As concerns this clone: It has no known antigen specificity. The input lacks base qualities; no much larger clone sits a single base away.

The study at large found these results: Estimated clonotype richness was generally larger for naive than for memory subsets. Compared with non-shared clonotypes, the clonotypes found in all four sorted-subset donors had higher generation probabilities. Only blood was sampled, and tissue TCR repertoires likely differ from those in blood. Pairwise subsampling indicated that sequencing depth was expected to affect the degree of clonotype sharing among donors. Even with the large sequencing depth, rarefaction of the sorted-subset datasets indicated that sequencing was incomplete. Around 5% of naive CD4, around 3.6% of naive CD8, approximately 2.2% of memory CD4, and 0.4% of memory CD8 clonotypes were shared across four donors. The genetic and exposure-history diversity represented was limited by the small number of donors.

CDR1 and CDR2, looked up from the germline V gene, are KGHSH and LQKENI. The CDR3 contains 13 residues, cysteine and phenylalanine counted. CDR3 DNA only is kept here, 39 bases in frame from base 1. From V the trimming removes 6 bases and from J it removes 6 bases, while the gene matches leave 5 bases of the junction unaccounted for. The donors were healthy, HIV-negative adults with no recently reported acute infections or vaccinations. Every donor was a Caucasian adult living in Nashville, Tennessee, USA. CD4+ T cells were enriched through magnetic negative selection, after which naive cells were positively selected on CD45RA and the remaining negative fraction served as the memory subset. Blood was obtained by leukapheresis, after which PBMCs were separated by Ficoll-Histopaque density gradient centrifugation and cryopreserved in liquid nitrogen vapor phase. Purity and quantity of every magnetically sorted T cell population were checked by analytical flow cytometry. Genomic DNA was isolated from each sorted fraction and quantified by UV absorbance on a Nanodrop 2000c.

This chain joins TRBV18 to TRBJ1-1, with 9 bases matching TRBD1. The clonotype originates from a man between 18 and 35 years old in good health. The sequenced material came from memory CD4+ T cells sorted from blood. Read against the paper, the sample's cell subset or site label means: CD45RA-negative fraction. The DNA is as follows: TGTGCCAGCTCGTACGGGACAGGGTCTGAAGCTTTCTTT. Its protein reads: CASSYGTGSEAFF. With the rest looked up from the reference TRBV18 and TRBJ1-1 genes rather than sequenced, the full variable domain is NAGVMQNPRHLVRRRGQEARLRCSPMKGHSHVYWYRQLPEEGLKFMVYLQKENIIDESGMPKERFSAEFPKEGPSILRIQQVVRGDSAAYFCASSYGTGSEAFFGQGTRLTVV.